Reported below is one T cell receptor beta chain. Its antigen is undetermined. The germline gives CDR1 MNHEY, CDR2 SVGEGT. There are 14 residues in the CDR3. The germline V and J ends were trimmed by 8 bases and 1 base, with 14 bases remaining between them. Each sample yielded at least 6 million isolated PBMCs. Primed by a sample-barcoded 5' primer and a J-beta primer mix, a second PCR proceeded for roughly 6 to 12 cycles. TCRdb redid the calling of the 5' RACE reads with MiXCR, one entry per CDR3 protein. The sample lists approximately 1,000,000 distinct CDR3 sequences, 35% to 40% seen once, with 10% to 15% in the top ten. The sample belongs to a study of blood T cells in healthy people across ages. Overall study findings and caveats: Fewer expanded clones and more diversity marked long-lived versus aged donors.

The sequence came from a man between 18 and 35 years old in good health. The specimen was blood. V and J are TRBV6-2 or TRBV6-3 and TRBJ1-2; perhaps TRBD1 as D (6 bases). For the CDR3, the DNA is TGTGCCAGCGGAGGGGGAACTATTAACTATGGCTACACCTTC. Protein: CASGGGTINYGYTF.